This T cell receptor (beta chain) emerged from a study of blood T cell repertoires in COVID-19. Study at large: The study drew acute and convalescent COVID-19 samples from the United States, Italy and Spain.

Assay: immunoSEQ multiplex PCR; the TCRdb copy retains only in-frame clones and omits some. Here the sample spans about 200,000 clones, around 76% being singletons. Germline CDR1 LGHDT, CDR2 YNNKEL (reference sequence). This CDR3 is 14 amino acids long. The V segment lost 7 bases and the J segment 4 bases; nucleotides outside the gene matches: 6. Categorization into cohorts depended on clinical history that participants reported. This TCR derives from a woman between 50 and 59 years old with acute COVID-19. This rearrangement joins TRBV3-1 (or the pseudogene TRBV3-2) to TRBJ1-2; TRBD1 aligns across 10 bases. The sequencing sample was made of PBMCs or T cells enriched from blood (not recorded which). The CDR3 reads CASTPRTGGYGYTF. CDR3 nucleotide sequence: TGTGCCAGCACCCCAAGGACAGGGGGCTATGGCTACACCTTC.